This entry lists 25 T cell receptor beta chains sequenced from one sample in a study of T cells in Graves' hyperthyroidism and ophthalmopathy (dated by TCRdb to between 2019 and 2020). Libraries were built with multiplex PCR. The instrument given in TCRdb is Illumina HiSeq 2000. Amplification of TCR beta CDR3 regions was carried out from RNA transcripts. A first-round RT-PCR of the TCR CDR3 used the HTBI primer set with the Qiagen OneStep RT-PCR kit. The public sequencing data were trimmed at Q25 with fastp and processed into clonotypes with MiXCR by TCRdb, which kept only in-frame beta chains. Duplicate CDR3 protein sequences are folded into a single record with the most common DNA and genes. The sample yields 330,000 or so distinct CDR3 sequences; 15% to 20% were counted once. About 16% of the sample is in the top ten clones. Sequencing input: blood. The receptor set was obtained from a woman aged 40 to 50 with Graves' ophthalmopathy.

This clonotype was seen repeatedly, ten times or more. This chain uses TRBV9 with TRBJ1-1, with D possibly TRBD1 on 5 matching bases. V was cut by 4 bases and J by 4 bases, with 17 bases left in between. CDR1 is SGDLS, CDR2 YYNGEE, per germline. The CDR3 runs to 15 residues. The CDR3 bases are TGTGCCAGCAGCCCAGATCTTGCGGGGGGCACTGAAGCTTTCTTT. The encoded protein is CASSPDLAGGTEAFF. Full variable domain (outside the CDR3, taken from reference TRBV9 and TRBJ1-1): DSGVTQTPKHLITATGQRVTLRCSPRSGDLSVYWYQQSLDQGLQFLIQYYNGEERAKGNILERFSAQQFPDLHSELNLSSLELGDSALYFCASSPDLAGGTEAFFGQGTRLTVV.

Note on this clonotype: A read error may explain this, as a much larger clone is one base away. A read error is likely, as this CDR3 ends without the conserved phenylalanine or tryptophan. The chain employs TRBV7-9 and TRBJ1-1, with D unresolved. This CDR3 comprises 14 residues. Germline lookup yields CDR1 SEHNR and CDR2 FQNEAQ (reference sequence). The V gene lost 1 base and the J gene lost 2 bases, with 8 bases spanning the gap. The DNA for the CDR3 is TGTGCCAGCAGCTTAGTTCGTTTCAACACTGAAGCTTTCCTT. Translation gives CASSLVRFNTEAFL.

This clonotype was detected many times. A read error may produce the germline difference seen at one junction end. The V call is TRBV28, the J call TRBJ2-7; D might be TRBD1 (6 bases). CDR3 length: 12 residues. Germline CDR1 and CDR2: MDHEN and SYDVKM. The CDR3 region is CASLSGVHEQSF. For the CDR3, the DNA is TGTGCCAGCTTGTCAGGGGTCCACGAGCAGTCCTTC. Together with reference TRBV28 and TRBJ2-7, the CDR3 gives the full variable domain: DVKVTQSSRYLVKRTGEKVFLECVQDMDHENMFWYRQDPGLGLRLIYFSYDVKMKEKGDIPEGYSVSREKKERFSLILESASTNQTSMYLCASLSGVHEQSFGPGTRLTVT.

This clonotype was seen many times. This chain links TRBV29-1 with TRBJ1-1; D uncertain. The V gene lost 0 bases and the J gene lost 2 bases, with 7 bases spanning the gap. CDR3 length: 13 residues. Germline V gene data show CDR1 as SQVTM and CDR2 as ANQGSEA. The CDR3 is CSVEDKVNTEAFF. Written as DNA, the CDR3 is TGCAGCGTTGAAGATAAAGTTAACACTGAAGCTTTCTTT.

The V and J genes are TRBV6-1 and TRBJ1-1; TRBD1 matches at 7 bases. V was pared by 4 bases and J by 0 bases, with 5 bases of the junction left unmatched. The CDR3 has 15 residues. The V gene's germline CDR1 is MNHNS and CDR2 SASEGT. The CDR3 reads CASSGNTGVNTEAFF. In DNA, the CDR3 is TGTGCCAGCAGTGGTAACACAGGGGTGAACACTGAAGCTTTCTTT.

V is TRBV6-1 and J is TRBJ2-7, with 12 bases matching TRBD1. V shed 7 bases and J 4 bases; nucleotides not matched to a gene: 8. Looked up from germline, CDR1 is MNHNS and CDR2 is SASEGT. The CDR3 covers 15 residues. CDR3 region: CASNPRDRGLYEQYF. The CDR3 DNA follows: TGTGCCAGCAATCCCCGGGACAGGGGGCTTTACGAGCAGTACTTC.

The chain is built from TRBV28 and TRBJ1-1; TRBD1 matches 12 bases. Germline V gene sequence: CDR1 MDHEN, CDR2 SYDVKM. The CDR3 extends over 16 amino acids. The V gene end was trimmed by 5 bases and the J gene end by 4 bases; junction bases not matched to a gene: 8. CDR3: CASSPGDRGLGTEAFF. In DNA form, the CDR3 reads TGTGCCAGCAGTCCCGGGGACAGGGGGCTCGGCACTGAAGCTTTCTTT.

In its sample, this clonotype was seen many times. This chain uses TRBV5-1 with TRBJ1-2; 7 bases are shared with TRBD1. Germline V gives CDR1 SGHRS, CDR2 YFSETQ. This CDR3 has 15 amino acids. V dropped 0 bases and J dropped 5; count of bases not matched to a gene: 7. DNA for the CDR3: TGCGCCAGCAGCTTGGGTGGACAGGCCCATTATGGCTACACCTTC. It specifies CASSLGGQAHYGYTF.

This clonotype was seen ten or more times. V is TRBV14 and J is TRBJ2-5; TRBD1 is a possible D gene (5 bases). V was clipped by 5 bases and J by 2 bases, with 12 bases between them. CDR1 and CDR2 from the germline V gene are SGHDN and FVKESK. This CDR3 has 14 amino acids. The CDR3 nucleotides read TGTGCCAGCAGCGTTAGACAGATACAAGAGACCCAGTACTTC. Encoded protein: CASSVRQIQETQYF.

This clonotype was observed many times. The chain links TRBV27 to TRBJ2-7, with a possible D match to TRBD1 (6 bases). The CDR3 totals 13 residues. Per the germline V gene, CDR1 is MNHEY and CDR2 is SMNVEV (reference sequence). The V gene lost 6 bases and the J gene lost 0 bases, with 9 bases spanning the gap. The CDR3 nucleotides are TGTGCCAGCAGAGACAGGAACTCCTACGAGCAGTACTTC. As protein: CASRDRNSYEQYF.

At least ten counts were recorded for this clonotype. The gene calls are TRBV6-5 and TRBJ2-7, with D possibly being TRBD1 (5 bases). V dropped 0 bases and J dropped 5 bases, with 11 bases sitting between them. CDR3 length equals 14 residues. CDR1 MNHEY and CDR2 SVGAGI come from the germline V gene. The CDR3 nucleotides read TGTGCCAGCAGTTACTCAAAAAAAGGGGACGAGCAGTACTTC. Translation: CASSYSKKGDEQYF.

The J gene is TRBJ2-5, the V gene TRBV27; 13 bases align to TRBD2. The CDR3 is 14 residues long. Unmatched junction bases numbered 7, after V lost 6 bases and J lost 9 bases. CDR1 is MNHEY and CDR2 is SMNVEV in the germline V gene (reference sequence). The CDR3 region is CASSRRLAGGAQYF. The CDR3 DNA sequence: TGTGCCAGCAGCCGCCGACTAGCGGGAGGTGCCCAGTACTTC.

The V gene is TRBV19, the J gene TRBJ1-5, with D perhaps matching TRBD1 (5 bases). CDR1 and CDR2 (germline): LNHDA, SQIVND (reference sequence). The CDR3 sequence is 17 residues long. V lost 3 bases to trimming and J lost 3 bases, with 18 bases between them. For the CDR3, the DNA is TGTGCCAGTAGTATCGGATTGGGGCTCACCTTCAATCAGCCCCAGCATTTT. It translates to CASSIGLGLTFNQPQHF.

As for this clonotype: This may come from a read error, since a much larger clone is one base off. The J gene is TRBJ1-5, the V gene TRBV19; no definite D call. Germline values: CDR1 LNHDA, CDR2 SQIVND (reference sequence). This CDR3 has 13 amino acids. Trimming pared 3 bases from V and 4 bases from J, leaving 7 bases between. CDR3 amino acids: CASSMKTNQPQHF. The CDR3 DNA reads TGTGCCAGTAGTATGAAAACAAATCAGCCCCAGCATTTT. Full variable domain (remainder filled in from reference TRBV19 and TRBJ1-5): DGGITQSPKYLFRKEGQNVTLSCEQNLNHDAMYWYRQDPGQGLRLIYYSQIVNDFQKGDIAEGYSVSREKKESFPLTVTSAQKNPTAFYLCASSMKTNQPQHFGDGTRLSIL.

The sample holds many counts of this clonotype. The rearrangement links TRBV6-2 or TRBV6-3 to TRBJ2-1; 14 bases fit TRBD2. Germline assignment: CDR1 MNHEY and CDR2 SVGEGT. The V segment lost 8 bases and the J segment 2 bases; nucleotides outside the gene matches: 5. The CDR3 loop spans 16 amino acids. CDR3 in amino acids: CASRGLAGGPYNEQFF. CDR3 DNA: TGTGCCAGCCGTGGACTAGCGGGAGGCCCCTACAATGAGCAGTTCTTC.

This clonotype was counted ten times or more. V and J are TRBV6-5 and TRBJ2-7; 7 bases line up with TRBD1. CDR1 and CDR2 from the germline V gene are MNHEY and SVGAGI. The V and J ends lost 4 bases and 3 bases, in that order; junction bases with no gene match: 15. The CDR3 runs 17 residues. CDR3 in DNA: TGTGCCAGCAGTTTGTTATTCGGGACGGACAGGCGCTACGAGCAGTACTTC. Amino acids: CASSLLFGTDRRYEQYF.

This clonotype has a count of ten or more. The chain combines TRBV27 with TRBJ2-5; D gene unclear. This CDR3 spans 14 amino acids. Trimming stripped 5 bases from V and 5 bases from J, with 15 bases between. Germline V gene data show CDR1 as MNHEY and CDR2 as SMNVEV (reference sequence). The DNA for the CDR3 is TGTGCCAGCAGTCCTAGTGGGTTCGGTGAGACCCAGTACTTC. Protein: CASSPSGFGETQYF.

This clonotype has at least ten counts. This chain uses TRBV5-1 with TRBJ1-1, with D possibly matching TRBD1 (5 bases). Germline CDR1 reads SGHRS; CDR2 reads YFSETQ. V was trimmed by 3 bases and J by 1 base, leaving 7 bases between them. The CDR3 contains 13 residues. CDR3 coding DNA: TGCGCCAGCAGCTGGGGGGAGAACACTGAAGCTTTCTTT. Its protein product is CASSWGENTEAFF.

In this sample, this clonotype turned up many times. The V gene is TRBV6-5, the J gene TRBJ1-1, with TRBD1 as a possible D gene (6 bases). V shed 8 bases and J shed 2 bases, with 18 bases lying between them. This CDR3 is 15 amino acids long. Germline assignment: CDR1 MNHEY and CDR2 SVGAGI. CDR3 nucleotides: TGTGCCAGCCGAACCCAGGGGCAAACTAACACTGAAGCTTTCTTT. Translating gives CASRTQGQTNTEAFF.

This clonotype appeared many times. The chain has TRBV7-2 and TRBJ2-7; TRBD2 is a possible D gene (6 bases). CDR3 length: 14 residues. Per germline, CDR1 SGHTA and CDR2 FQGNSA. V lost 5 bases, J lost 3 bases, and 14 bases lay in between. This chain's CDR3 is CASSPSRGNYEQYF. The CDR3 DNA sequence: TGTGCCAGCAGCCCTAGTCGGGGGAACTACGAGCAGTACTTC.

The chain has TRBV7-2 and TRBJ1-5; 8 nucleotides agree with TRBD1. The length of the CDR3 is 14 residues. The germline V gene encodes CDR1 SGHTA and CDR2 FQGNSA. V lost 5 bases to trimming and J lost 6 bases; unmatched junction nucleotides: 6. The CDR3, as DNA: TGTGCCAGCAGCGGCAACAGGGGGTCTCAGCCCCAGCATTTT. As protein: CASSGNRGSQPQHF.

In this sample, this clonotype turned up many times. This sequence joins TRBV28 and TRBJ2-7; 7 nucleotides line up with TRBD2. CDR1 is MDHEN, CDR2 SYDVKM, per germline. Trimming cost V 3 bases and J 4 bases; bases outside gene matches: 15. CDR3 length: 17 residues. CDR3 bases: TGTGCCAGCAGTTTGGTTGCCCTACGGAGGGAGGGGTACGAGCAGTACTTC. Amino acids: CASSLVALRREGYEQYF. The full variable domain, its missing parts supplied by reference TRBV28 and TRBJ2-7, is DVKVTQSSRYLVKRTGEKVFLECVQDMDHENMFWYRQDPGLGLRLIYFSYDVKMKEKGDIPEGYSVSREKKERFSLILESASTNQTSMYLCASSLVALRREGYEQYFGPGTRLTVT.

CDR3 sequence: CATSPLRSSYEQFF. The CDR3 region has the DNA TGTGCCACCAGCCCCCTCAGGAGCTCCTACGAGCAGTTCTTC. V is TRBV15 and J is TRBJ2-7; D is ambiguous. The J call may be faulty, since TRBJ2-1 better matches the DNA end. The CDR3 is 14 amino acids. Germline V gene lookup returns CDR1 LNHNV and CDR2 YYDKDF (reference sequence).

A few counts support this clonotype. The chain uses TRBV30 and TRBJ1-6; D gene unclear. Trimming took 4 bases from V and 4 from J, leaving 11 bases between them. Germline V gene sequence: CDR1 GTSNPN, CDR2 SVGIG (reference sequence). The CDR3 sequence is 14 residues long. CDR3 loop: CAWTGFTYNSPLHF. Written as DNA, the CDR3 is TGTGCCTGGACAGGTTTTACGTATAATTCACCCCTCCACTTT.

This clonotype has only one observation. V gene TRBV2 combines with J gene TRBJ2-6; no clear D gene. With 3 bases removed from V and 13 bases from J, the gap between germline ends came to 10 bases. Germline V CDR1 and CDR2: SNHLY, FYNNEI. The CDR3 has 12 amino acids. CDR3 in DNA: TGTGCCAGCAGTGACATGGAGAGTGTCCTGACTTTC. It encodes CASSDMESVLTF.